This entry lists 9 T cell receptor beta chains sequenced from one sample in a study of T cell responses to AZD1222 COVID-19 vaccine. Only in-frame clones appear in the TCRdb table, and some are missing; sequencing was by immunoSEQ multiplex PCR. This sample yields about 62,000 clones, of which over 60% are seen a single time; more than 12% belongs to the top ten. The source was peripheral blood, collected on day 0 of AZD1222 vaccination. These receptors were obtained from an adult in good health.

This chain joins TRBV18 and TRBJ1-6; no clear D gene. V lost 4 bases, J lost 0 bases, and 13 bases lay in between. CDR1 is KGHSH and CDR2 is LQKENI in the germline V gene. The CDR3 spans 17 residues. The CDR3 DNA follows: TGTGCCAGCTCACAAGCTGCGTATGTCTCCTATAATTCACCCCTCCACTTT. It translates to CASSQAAYVSYNSPLHF.

In DNA, the CDR3 is TGTGCCAGTAGTAGGCTCGCCGGGGAGCTGTTTTTT. This gives the protein CASSRLAGELFF. V is TRBV19 and J is TRBJ2-2; no definite D call. The CDR3 consists of 12 residues. Germline CDR1 and CDR2: LNHDA and SQIVND (reference sequence). The V and J ends lost 4 bases and 6 bases respectively, with 6 bases between them.

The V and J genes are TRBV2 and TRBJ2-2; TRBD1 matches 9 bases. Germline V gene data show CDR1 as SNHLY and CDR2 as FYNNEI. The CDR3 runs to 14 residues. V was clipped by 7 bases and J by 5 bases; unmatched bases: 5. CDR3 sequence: CASIRDRGTGELFF. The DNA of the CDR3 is TGTGCCAGCATAAGAGACAGGGGGACCGGGGAGCTGTTTTTT.

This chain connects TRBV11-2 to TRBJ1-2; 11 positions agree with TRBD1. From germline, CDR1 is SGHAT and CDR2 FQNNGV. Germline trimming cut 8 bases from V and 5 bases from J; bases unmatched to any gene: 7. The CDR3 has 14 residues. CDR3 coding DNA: TGTGCCAGCCGGGGGACAGGGGGAATTTATGGCTACACCTTC. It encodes CASRGTGGIYGYTF. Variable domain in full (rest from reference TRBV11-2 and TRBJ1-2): EAGVAQSPRYKIIEKRQSVAFWCNPISGHATLYWYQQILGQGPKLLIQFQNNGVVDDSQLPKDRFSAERLKGVDSTLKIQPAKLEDSAVYLCASRGTGGIYGYTFGSGTRLTVV.

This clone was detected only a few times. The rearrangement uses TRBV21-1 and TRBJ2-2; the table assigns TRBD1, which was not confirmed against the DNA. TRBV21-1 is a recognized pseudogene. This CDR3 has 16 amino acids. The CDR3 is CASSKGATGGTGELFF. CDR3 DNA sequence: TGTGCCAGCAGCAAAGGAGCGACAGGGGGGACCGGGGAGCTGTTTTTT.

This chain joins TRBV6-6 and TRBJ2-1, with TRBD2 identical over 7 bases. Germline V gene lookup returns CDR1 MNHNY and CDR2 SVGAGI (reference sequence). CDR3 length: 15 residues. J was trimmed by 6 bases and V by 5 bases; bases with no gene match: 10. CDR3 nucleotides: TGTGCCAGCAGTGCTGGGAGGGACCGTTTCAATGAGCAGTTCTTC. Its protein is CASSAGRDRFNEQFF.

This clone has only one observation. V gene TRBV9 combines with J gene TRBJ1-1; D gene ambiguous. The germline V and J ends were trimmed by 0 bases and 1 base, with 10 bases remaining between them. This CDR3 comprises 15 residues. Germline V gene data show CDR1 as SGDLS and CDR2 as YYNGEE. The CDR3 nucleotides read TGTGCCAGCAGCGTAGGGACCGCGGGGAACACTGAAGCTTTCTTT. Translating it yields CASSVGTAGNTEAFF.

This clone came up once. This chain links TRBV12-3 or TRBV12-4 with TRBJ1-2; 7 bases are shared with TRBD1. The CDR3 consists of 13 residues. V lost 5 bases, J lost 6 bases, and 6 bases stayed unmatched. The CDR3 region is CASSAQGWNGYTF. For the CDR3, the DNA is TGTGCCAGCAGTGCACAGGGGTGGAATGGCTACACCTTC.

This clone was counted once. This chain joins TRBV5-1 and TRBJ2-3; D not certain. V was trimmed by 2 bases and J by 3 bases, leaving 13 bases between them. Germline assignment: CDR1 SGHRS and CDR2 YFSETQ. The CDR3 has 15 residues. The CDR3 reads CASSLTSIGTDTQYF. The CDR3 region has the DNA TGCGCCAGCAGCTTAACTTCTATCGGGACAGATACGCAGTATTTT.